The source of this T cell receptor beta chain is a study of shared clonotypes between healthy human individuals. V lost 3 bases and J lost 5, with 14 bases in between. Germline values: CDR1 SGHDT, CDR2 YYEEEE. The CDR3 has 14 amino acids. Libraries were prepared by immunoSEQ multiplex PCR; TCRdb keeps only in-frame clonotypes and omits some of them. The sample lists some 2 million clones; about 95% were seen once. Terminally differentiated effector memory CD45RA+ cells were left out of the naive CD8 fraction, which was CD45RO-negative and positively selected for CCR7. This sequence originates from a man aged 18 to 29 in good health. Sequencing input: naive CD8+ T cells sorted from blood. The V gene is TRBV5-6, the J gene TRBJ1-1; D is unresolved. The CDR3 loop reads CASSSVPSYTEAFF. Here the CDR3 DNA reads TGTGCCAGCAGCTCGGTACCGTCGTATACTGAAGCTTTCTTT.